The 29 T cell receptor beta chains listed next were all sequenced from one sample in a study of shared clonotypes between healthy human individuals. Positively selected for CCR7, the CD45RO-negative cells used as naive CD8 cells excluded terminally differentiated effector memory CD45RA+ cells. Repertoires were generated with immunoSEQ multiplex PCR, while TCRdb's copy carries only in-frame clones and drops some. Here the sample spans about 820,000 clones, almost 95% being singletons. The sequenced sample consisted of naive CD8+ T cells sorted from blood. The source is a man aged 25 to 40 in good health.

V gene TRBV11-2 combines with J gene TRBJ2-5; 9 nucleotides match TRBD2. V dropped 4 bases and J dropped 4; count of bases not matched to a gene: 10. CDR3 length: 16 residues. CDR1 and CDR2 from the germline V gene are SGHAT and FQNNGV. The CDR3 DNA follows: TGTGCCAGCAGCTCCCACCACGGGACTAGCAGAGAGACCCAGTACTTC. Translation gives CASSSHHGTSRETQYF.

CDR3 protein: CASSQEWLANTQYF. CDR3 in DNA: TGTGCCAGCAGCCAAGAATGGCTAGCAAATACGCAGTATTTT. The V gene is TRBV14, the J gene TRBJ2-3; possible D gene TRBD2, 5 bases. V gave up 0 bases and J gave up 7 bases, with 11 bases separating them. This CDR3 region has 14 residues. Germline CDR1 and CDR2: SGHDN and FVKESK.

The chain joins TRBV7-2 to TRBJ2-1; 9 nucleotides line up with TRBD2. The CDR3 sequence is 15 residues long. CDR1 is SGHTA, CDR2 FQGNSA, per germline. The ends lost 5 bases at V and 6 bases at J; junction bases unmatched: 8. CDR3 nucleotides: TGTGCCAGCAGCCGTAGCGGGAGCCCCATCAATGAGCAGTTCTTC. As protein: CASSRSGSPINEQFF.

The genes are TRBV10-2 and TRBJ1-5; possible D gene TRBD1, 6 bases. The V end lost 5 bases, the J end lost 4 bases, and 12 bases lay between the germline ends. Germline V CDR1 and CDR2: WSHSY, SAAADI. The CDR3 loop spans 14 amino acids. The CDR3 bases are TGCGCCAGCAGTAACGGGGGGCGGAATCAGCCCCAGCATTTT. Protein product: CASSNGGRNQPQHF.

The CDR3 bases are TGTGCCAGCAGCTTAAACCCGGGTGGTGGCACTGAAGCTTTCTTT. Amino acid sequence: CASSLNPGGGTEAFF. V gene TRBV13 combines with J gene TRBJ1-1; D unresolved. Trimming pared 2 bases from V and 4 bases from J, leaving 14 bases between. Germline-derived CDR1 and CDR2 are PRHDT and FYEKMQ (reference sequence). This CDR3 contains 15 residues.

CDR3 amino acids: CASRTSGAPSNEQFF. DNA for the CDR3: TGTGCCAGCAGGACTAGCGGGGCCCCCTCCAATGAGCAGTTCTTC. The genes are TRBV2 and TRBJ2-1, with TRBD2 matching 11 bases. The CDR3 totals 15 residues. CDR1 and CDR2 (germline): SNHLY, FYNNEI. Germline trimming cut 6 bases from V and 6 bases from J; bases unmatched to any gene: 7.

This rearrangement joins TRBV9 to TRBJ2-5, with no clear D. Looked up from germline, CDR1 is SGDLS and CDR2 is YYNGEE. Deletions cut 0 bases from V and 1 base from J, with 10 bases between. This CDR3 has 15 amino acids. The CDR3: CASSVAGNVQETQYF. CDR3 nucleotide sequence: TGTGCCAGCAGCGTAGCCGGCAACGTCCAAGAGACCCAGTACTTC.

The chain uses TRBV5-1 and TRBJ2-5; 7 bases fit TRBD2. The V segment lost 4 bases and the J segment 5 bases; nucleotides outside the gene matches: 14. From germline, CDR1 is SGHRS and CDR2 YFSETQ. The CDR3 runs 16 residues. CDR3 bases: TGCGCCAGCAGCCCGTGGGGGGGGTTAGGTGAGGAGACCCAGTACTTC. It codes for CASSPWGGLGEETQYF.

CDR3: CATSLNTGQGIIGELFF. CDR3 DNA sequence: TGTGCCACCAGCTTAAACACGGGACAGGGGATCATCGGGGAGCTGTTTTTT. The genes are TRBV15 and TRBJ2-2, with TRBD1 identical over 10 bases. J gave up 7 bases and V 5 bases, and 13 bases lay outside the gene matches. In germline, CDR1 is LNHNV, CDR2 YYDKDF (reference sequence). There are 17 residues in the CDR3.

The V call is TRBV27, the J call TRBJ2-1; D ambiguous. CDR3 size: 15 residues. Trimming pared 3 bases from V and 8 bases from J, leaving 17 bases between. CDR1 and CDR2 from the germline V gene are MNHEY and SMNVEV (reference sequence). The CDR3 is CASSFSRTLDYEQFF. The CDR3 DNA is TGTGCCAGCAGTTTTTCGCGGACGCTCGACTATGAGCAGTTCTTC.

The chain is built from TRBV9 and TRBJ2-3; 7 bases agree with TRBD1. The V gene's germline CDR1 is SGDLS and CDR2 YYNGEE. The CDR3 runs to 13 residues. The V segment lost 3 bases and the J segment 10 bases; nucleotides outside the gene matches: 8. The CDR3 nucleotides read TGTGCCAGCAGCGGAGACAGGGCCCGGCCGCAGTATTTT. Encoded protein: CASSGDRARPQYF.

The rearrangement uses TRBV7-9 and TRBJ2-1; 7 nucleotides agree with TRBD2. Losses at the gene ends were 10 bases for V and 8 bases for J; bases not matched to a gene: 23. Germline V lookup: CDR1 SEHNR, CDR2 FQNEAQ (reference sequence). The CDR3 is 17 residues long. As DNA, the CDR3 is TGTGCCACCTATCGACTTCGGGGGGAGACTAGGGTCGATGAGCAGTTCTTC. Amino acid sequence: CATYRLRGETRVDEQFF.

The CDR3 coding sequence is TGTGCCAGCAGCCAAAGAACAGCCTACGAGCAGTACTTC. It specifies CASSQRTAYEQYF. The chain couples TRBV14 to TRBJ2-7; unclear D gene. The CDR3 has 13 residues. CDR1 is SGHDN, CDR2 FVKESK, per germline. V lost 2 bases and J lost 2, with 7 bases in between.

The table lists this clone with a count of one. This chain uses TRBV19 with TRBJ2-7; 12 nucleotides agree with TRBD2. The CDR3 length is 14 residues. V was pared by 6 bases and J by 2 bases, with 2 bases of the junction left unmatched. CDR1 is LNHDA and CDR2 is SQIVND in the germline V gene (reference sequence). CDR3 in DNA: TGTGCCAGTAGGGGACTAGCGGGTCCCTACGAGCAGTACTTC. It codes for CASRGLAGPYEQYF.

The chain links TRBV6-5 to TRBJ1-2, with no clear D. Trimming removed 0 bases from V and 4 bases from J, with 9 bases in between. The CDR3 is made up of 14 amino acids. CDR1 MNHEY and CDR2 SVGAGI come from the germline V gene. The CDR3 sequence: CASSYSERTYGYTF. CDR3 DNA: TGTGCCAGCAGTTACTCGGAACGGACCTATGGCTACACCTTC.

This clone was seen more than once but under ten times. This chain links TRBV2 with TRBJ2-1; D might be TRBD1 or TRBD2, each matching 5 bases. Germline V gives CDR1 SNHLY, CDR2 FYNNEI. V lost 8 bases and J lost 7, with 12 bases in between. The CDR3 sequence is 12 residues long. In DNA, the CDR3 is TGTGCCAGCTCCACTAGGGGTAATGAGCAGTTCTTC. Translation gives CASSTRGNEQFF.

The rearrangement uses TRBV11-2 and TRBJ2-7; TRBD1 or TRBD2 may be the D gene (5 bases each). V lost 4 bases and J 3 bases, leaving 16 bases between the germline ends. Germline V gene sequence: CDR1 SGHAT, CDR2 FQNNGV. This CDR3 has 15 amino acids. The CDR3, as DNA: TGTGCCAGCAGCTCAGCTGGGGGTTGGAACTACGAGCAGTACTTC. It translates to CASSSAGGWNYEQYF.

The CDR3 loop reads CASRTSGSDEQYF. Written as DNA, the CDR3 is TGTGCCAGCAGGACTAGCGGGAGCGACGAGCAGTACTTC. The V gene is TRBV6-5, the J gene TRBJ2-7, with 12 positions matching TRBD2. The V and J ends lost 6 bases and 5 bases, in that order; junction bases with no gene match: 2. The CDR3 runs 13 residues. Germline CDR1 is MNHEY and CDR2 is SVGAGI.

The chain recombines TRBV12-5 with TRBJ2-3, with 12 bases that match TRBD2. V trimming: 1 base; J trimming: 8 bases; junction bases outside the gene matches: 10. This CDR3 is 17 amino acids long. Germline V gene lookup returns CDR1 LGHNT and CDR2 FRNRAP. The CDR3 region has the DNA TGTGCTAGTGGTTTGGGACTAGCGGGAGCCCACAAGGGTACGCAGTATTTT. Residues: CASGLGLAGAHKGTQYF.

The gene calls are TRBV30 and TRBJ2-5, with TRBD2 matching over 8 bases. Germline V lookup: CDR1 GTSNPN, CDR2 SVGIG (reference sequence). The V gene end was trimmed by 6 bases and the J gene end by 3 bases; junction bases not matched to a gene: 9. CDR3 length: 14 residues. The CDR3 loop is CACERELNKETQYF. The CDR3 DNA reads TGTGCCTGCGAGCGGGAGTTGAATAAAGAGACCCAGTACTTC.

As concerns this clone: Other DNA sequences in this specimen translate into the identical CDR3. The chain links TRBV27 to TRBJ1-5; weak D call: TRBD1 (5 bases). CDR1 MNHEY and CDR2 SMNVEV come from the germline V gene (reference sequence). The CDR3 spans 15 residues. Trimming left V 2 bases short and J 1 base short, with 9 bases between. The CDR3 protein is CASSLVGGSNQPQHF. CDR3 in DNA: TGTGCCAGCAGTTTAGTCGGGGGGAGCAATCAGCCCCAGCATTTT.

CDR3 loop: CASSLSVSGELFF. The CDR3 DNA is TGTGCCAGCAGCTTATCTGTCTCCGGGGAGCTGTTTTTT. J is TRBJ2-2 and V is TRBV7-3; D is undetermined. Germline-derived CDR1 and CDR2 are SGHTA and FQGTGA. There are 13 residues in the CDR3. The ends were cut back, 2 bases at V and 6 bases at J, with 7 bases in the middle.

This clone showed up just a few times. The chain has TRBV19 and TRBJ2-7; D ambiguous. Germline lookup yields CDR1 LNHDA and CDR2 SQIVND (reference sequence). The CDR3 sequence is 10 residues long. In nucleotides, the CDR3 is TGTGGCCCCCGAGCCTACGAGCAGTACTTC. It is translated as CGPRAYEQYF.

CDR3 DNA sequence: TGTGCCAGTAGTCCCAGACAGCTCCGGGAGACCCAGTACTTC. Protein: CASSPRQLRETQYF. J is TRBJ2-5 and V is TRBV19; the D gene is possibly TRBD1 (5 bases). With 5 bases removed from V and 5 bases from J, the gap between germline ends came to 15 bases. The CDR3 totals 14 residues. The germline V gene has CDR1 LNHDA and CDR2 SQIVND (reference sequence).

CDR3 nucleotides: TGTGCCACCGGAGAGGGCGTATCAACCGGGGAGACCCAGTACTTC. Translating it yields CATGEGVSTGETQYF. The rearrangement uses TRBV19 and TRBJ2-5; a possible D gene is TRBD2 (5 bases). The CDR3 runs to 15 residues. V was trimmed by 10 bases and J by 5 bases, leaving 23 bases between them. Germline V gene data show CDR1 as LNHDA and CDR2 as SQIVND (reference sequence).

V gene TRBV7-8 combines with J gene TRBJ1-2; D uncertain. The CDR3 is 15 amino acids. Trimming removed 6 bases at V and 4 bases at J, with 18 bases between. Germline CDR1 and CDR2: SGHVS and FQNEAQ. The CDR3 sequence is CASSPGPRDFYGYTF. DNA for the CDR3: TGTGCCAGCAGTCCCGGCCCAAGGGATTTCTATGGCTACACCTTC.

The J gene is TRBJ2-3, the V gene TRBV9; 8 bases map to TRBD2. The CDR3 extends over 10 amino acids. V was pared by 7 bases and J by 8 bases, with 0 bases of the junction left unmatched. Germline V gene sequence: CDR1 SGDLS, CDR2 YYNGEE. The CDR3 loop reads CASAGGTQYF. In nucleotides, the CDR3 is TGTGCCAGCGCGGGAGGTACGCAGTATTTT.

This clone appeared once. This chain connects TRBV4-1 to TRBJ2-2, with D possibly TRBD2 on 5 matching bases. The V end was cut by 1 base, the J end by 6 bases, with 15 bases between. The germline CDR1 and CDR2 sequences are MGHRA and YSYEKL. This CDR3 contains 16 residues. CDR3 coding DNA: TGCGCCAGCAGCCAAGTTATTAGGACTTCATCCGGGGAGCTGTTTTTT. Translation: CASSQVIRTSSGELFF.

The chain joins TRBV27 to TRBJ2-1; D gene unclear. From germline, CDR1 is MNHEY and CDR2 SMNVEV (reference sequence). Trimming removed 6 bases at V and 10 bases at J, with 16 bases between. The CDR3 has 13 amino acids. CDR3 residues: CASSISRTEEQFF. CDR3 DNA: TGTGCCAGCAGCATATCTAGAACGGAGGAGCAGTTCTTC.